This record concerns one T cell receptor beta chain sequence. The V gene end was trimmed by 0 bases and the J gene end by 0 bases; junction bases not matched to a gene: 3. Germline CDR1 and CDR2: LNHNV and YYDKDF (reference sequence). CDR3 length: 16 residues. CD45RA-negative memory and CD45RA+ naive subsets were split from the CD4+ cells. TCRdb keeps only in-frame clones here, not all; method: immunoSEQ multiplex PCR. The sample lists 950,000 to 1,100,000 clones, 65% to 80% occurring once. This entry comes from a study of shared clonotypes between healthy human individuals. Specimen: memory CD4+ T cells sorted from blood. Regarding subset: CD45RA-negative fraction. The chain carries TRBV15 and TRBJ1-2; 8 bases map to TRBD1. This clonotype was obtained from a man younger than 35 in good health. The CDR3 loop is CATSRDGQGSNYGYTF. CDR3 DNA sequence: TGTGCCACCAGCAGAGATGGACAGGGATCTAACTATGGCTACACCTTC.